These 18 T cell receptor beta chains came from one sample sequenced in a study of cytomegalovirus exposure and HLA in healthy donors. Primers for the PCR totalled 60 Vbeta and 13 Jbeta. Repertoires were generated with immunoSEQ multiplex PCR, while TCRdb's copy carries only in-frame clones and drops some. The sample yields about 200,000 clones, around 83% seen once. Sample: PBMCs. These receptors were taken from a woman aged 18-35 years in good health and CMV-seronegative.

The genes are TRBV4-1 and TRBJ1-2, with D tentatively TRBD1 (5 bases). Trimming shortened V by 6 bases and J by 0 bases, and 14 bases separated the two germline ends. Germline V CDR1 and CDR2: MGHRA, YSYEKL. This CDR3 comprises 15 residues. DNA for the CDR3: TGCGCCAGCAGTGGCCCCTGGGGGGCTAACTATGGCTACACCTTC. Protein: CASSGPWGANYGYTF.

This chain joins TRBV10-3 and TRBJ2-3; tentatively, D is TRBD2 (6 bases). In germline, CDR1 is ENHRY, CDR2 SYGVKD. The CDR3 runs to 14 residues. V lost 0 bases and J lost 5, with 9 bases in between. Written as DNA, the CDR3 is TGTGCCATCAGTGAGTCCCAGGGAGGAGATACGCAGTATTTT. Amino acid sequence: CAISESQGGDTQYF.

DNA for the CDR3: TGTGCCAGCAGCGGGGTGGTCGGGACTAGGGTCAATGAGCAGTTCTTC. Protein: CASSGVVGTRVNEQFF. The chain has TRBV21-1 and TRBJ2-1; the table assigns TRBD2, which was not confirmed against the DNA. TRBV21-1 corresponds to a pseudogene. The CDR3 sequence is 16 residues long.

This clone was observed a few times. The CDR3 coding sequence is TGTGCCAGCAGTTACTCTAGCGGGAGGTCGGGTGAGCAGTTCTTC. This codes for CASSYSSGRSGEQFF. The chain joins TRBV6-5 to TRBJ2-1; 10 nucleotides line up with TRBD2. V lost 0 bases, J lost 9 bases, and 5 bases stayed unmatched. The CDR3 is made up of 15 amino acids. Germline V CDR1 and CDR2: MNHEY, SVGAGI.

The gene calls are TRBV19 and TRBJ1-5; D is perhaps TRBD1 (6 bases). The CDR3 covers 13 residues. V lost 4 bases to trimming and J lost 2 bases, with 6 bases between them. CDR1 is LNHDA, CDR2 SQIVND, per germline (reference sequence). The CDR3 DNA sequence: TGTGCCAGTAGTACAGGGGGCAATCAGCCCCAGCATTTT. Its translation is CASSTGGNQPQHF.

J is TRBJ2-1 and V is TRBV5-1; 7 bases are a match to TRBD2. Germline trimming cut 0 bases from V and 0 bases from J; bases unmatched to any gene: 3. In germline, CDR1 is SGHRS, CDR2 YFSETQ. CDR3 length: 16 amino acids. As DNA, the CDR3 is TGCGCCAGCAGCTTGGAGGGCGGGAGCTCCTACAATGAGCAGTTCTTC. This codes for CASSLEGGSSYNEQFF.

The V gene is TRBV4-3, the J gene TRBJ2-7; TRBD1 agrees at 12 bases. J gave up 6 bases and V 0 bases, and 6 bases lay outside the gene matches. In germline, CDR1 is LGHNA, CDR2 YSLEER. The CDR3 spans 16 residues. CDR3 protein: CASSQDRGTGGAEQYF. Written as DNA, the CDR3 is TGCGCCAGCAGCCAAGATCGGGGGACAGGGGGCGCCGAGCAGTACTTC.

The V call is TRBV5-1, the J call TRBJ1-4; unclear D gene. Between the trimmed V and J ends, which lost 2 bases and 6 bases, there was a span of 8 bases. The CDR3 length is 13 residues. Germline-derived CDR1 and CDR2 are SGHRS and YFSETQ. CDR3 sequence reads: CASSFGGDEKLFF. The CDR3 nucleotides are TGCGCCAGCAGCTTTGGCGGCGATGAAAAACTGTTTTTT.

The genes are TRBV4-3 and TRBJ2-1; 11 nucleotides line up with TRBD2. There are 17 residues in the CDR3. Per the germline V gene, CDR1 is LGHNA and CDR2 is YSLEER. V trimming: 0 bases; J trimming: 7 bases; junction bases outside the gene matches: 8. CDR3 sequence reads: CASSQDRSTSGRNEQFF. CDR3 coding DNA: TGCGCCAGCAGCCAAGATAGGTCTACTAGCGGGAGAAATGAGCAGTTCTTC.

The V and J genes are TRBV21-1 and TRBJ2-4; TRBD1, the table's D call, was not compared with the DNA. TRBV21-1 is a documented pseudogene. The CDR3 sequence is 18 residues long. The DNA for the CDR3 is TGTGCCAGCAGCAAAGCTGGACAGGACTCCCTAGCCAAAAACATTCAGTACTTC. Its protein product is CASSKAGQDSLAKNIQYF.

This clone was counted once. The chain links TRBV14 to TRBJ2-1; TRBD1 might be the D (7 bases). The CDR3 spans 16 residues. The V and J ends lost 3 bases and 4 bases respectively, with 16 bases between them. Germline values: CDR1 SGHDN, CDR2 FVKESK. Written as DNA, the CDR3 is TGTGCCAGCAGCCAGGCCCTAGCGACAGGGTACAATGAGCAGTTCTTC. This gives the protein CASSQALATGYNEQFF.

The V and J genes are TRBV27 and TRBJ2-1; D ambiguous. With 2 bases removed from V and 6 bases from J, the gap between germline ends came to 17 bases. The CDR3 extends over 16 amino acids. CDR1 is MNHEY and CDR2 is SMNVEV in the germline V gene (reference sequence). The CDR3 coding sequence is TGTGCCAGCAGTTTAGGGTACCTGAACCTAGTCAATGAGCAGTTCTTC. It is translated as CASSLGYLNLVNEQFF.

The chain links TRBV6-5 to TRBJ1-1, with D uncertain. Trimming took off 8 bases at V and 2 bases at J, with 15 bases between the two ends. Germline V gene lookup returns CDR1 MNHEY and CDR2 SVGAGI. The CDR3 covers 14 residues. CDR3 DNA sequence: TGTGCCAGCCGCTTAGATGTCGAAAACACTGAAGCTTTCTTT. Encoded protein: CASRLDVENTEAFF.

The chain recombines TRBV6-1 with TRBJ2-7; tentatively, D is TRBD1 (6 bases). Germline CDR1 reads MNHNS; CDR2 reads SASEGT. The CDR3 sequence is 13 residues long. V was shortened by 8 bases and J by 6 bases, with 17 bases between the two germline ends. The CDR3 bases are TGTGCCAGCTCAAGTGGACAGCGGTCCGAGCAGTACGTC. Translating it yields CASSSGQRSEQYV.

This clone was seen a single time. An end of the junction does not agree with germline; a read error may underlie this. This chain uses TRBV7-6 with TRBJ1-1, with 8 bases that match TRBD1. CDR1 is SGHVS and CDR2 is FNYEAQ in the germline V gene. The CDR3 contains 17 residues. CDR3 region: CASRLGITGQGNTEAFF. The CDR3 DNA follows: TGTGCCAGCAGGTTAGGCATTACCGGACAGGGCAACACTGAAGCTTTCTTT.

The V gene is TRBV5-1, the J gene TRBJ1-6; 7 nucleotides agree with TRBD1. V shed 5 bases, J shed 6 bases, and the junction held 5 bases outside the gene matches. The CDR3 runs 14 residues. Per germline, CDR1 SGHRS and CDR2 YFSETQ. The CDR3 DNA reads TGCGCCAGCAGAGGGACAGCCTCTAATTCACCCCTCCACTTT. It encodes CASRGTASNSPLHF. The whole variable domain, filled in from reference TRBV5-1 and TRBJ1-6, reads KAGVTQTPRYLIKTRGQQVTLSCSPISGHRSVSWYQQTPGQGLQFLFEYFSETQRNKGNFPGRFSGRQFSNSRSEMNVSTLELGDSALYLCASRGTASNSPLHFGNGTRLTVT.

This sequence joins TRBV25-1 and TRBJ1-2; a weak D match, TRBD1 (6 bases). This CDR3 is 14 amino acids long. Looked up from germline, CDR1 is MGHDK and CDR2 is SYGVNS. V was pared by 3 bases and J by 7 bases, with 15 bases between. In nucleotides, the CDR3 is TGTGCCAGCAGTGAGGAATGGGGGGGCGCTGGCTACACCTTC. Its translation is CASSEEWGGAGYTF.

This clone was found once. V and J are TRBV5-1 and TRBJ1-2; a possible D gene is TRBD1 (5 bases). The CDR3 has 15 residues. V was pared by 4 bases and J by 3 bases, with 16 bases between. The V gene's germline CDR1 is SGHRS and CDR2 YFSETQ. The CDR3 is CASSRGTSDDYGYTF. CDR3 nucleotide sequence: TGCGCCAGCAGCCGGGGGACTTCCGACGACTATGGCTACACCTTC.